The clone carrying this T cell receptor beta chain was counted a few times. Germline values: CDR1 SQVTM, CDR2 ANQGSEA. Unmatched junction bases numbered 9, after V lost 6 bases and J lost 5 bases. This CDR3 is 13 amino acids long. Per donor, one heparinised blood draw averaged roughly 110 mL. Purity exceeding 98% was reached by all sorted populations. This sample stems from a study of beta chain features in type 1 diabetes. Background on the study: No age, gender or cell yield differences were seen between patients and healthy donors.

The study reverse transcribed the entire isolated RNA, so it sequenced expressed TCRB transcripts. Deep immunoSEQ sequencing covered naive, central memory and regulatory T cell samples. The assay was immunoSEQ multiplex PCR, and TCRdb's table has in-frame clones only and misses some. The top ten clones hold approximately 0.046% of a sample with about 350,000 clones, around a fifth of them seen once. The gene calls are TRBV29-1 and TRBJ2-5; 7 nucleotides align to TRBD1. The sequence derives from a woman younger than 30 in good health. The sample taken for sequencing was naive CD4+ T cells from blood. CDR3 sequence reads: CSVIGTVPETQYF. The CDR3 nucleotides are TGCAGCGTCATAGGGACAGTTCCCGAGACCCAGTACTTC.